The rows below give T cell receptor beta chains drawn from one sample of a study of T-cell memory formation after mild COVID-19. TCRdb recomputed calls from the 5' RACE reads with MiXCR, one row per CDR3 protein. The data show hundreds of thousands of distinct CDR3 sequences, about a fifth seen once. The sequenced sample was PBMCs or a T cell subset sorted from them (not recorded which). These receptors came from an adult woman who had mild COVID-19 (a few samples of this study predate the infection). Cell type and time point are not known. CDR3s include the opening cysteine and the closing phenylalanine or tryptophan. A D gene is named only where the DNA matches it firmly. Some rows mark clone size as missing; the rest say once, few, many or name a class of expanded clone.

clone size: -
V gene: TRBV6-2/TRBV6-3
J gene: TRBJ1-2
D gene: -
CDR3 DNA: TGTGCCAGCCCCAGGCACTATGGCTACACCTTC
CDR3 protein: CASPRHYGYTF

clone size: -
V gene: TRBV12-3/TRBV12-4
J gene: TRBJ2-2
D gene: -
CDR3 DNA: TGTGCCAGCACCGTGGGGAGAGGGAACACCGGGGAGCTGTTTTTT
CDR3 protein: CASTVGRGNTGELFF

clone size: many
V gene: TRBV4-1
J gene: TRBJ2-1
D gene: -
CDR3 DNA: TGTGCCAGCAGCCAAGGGGGGGGCTCCTACAATGAGCAGTTCTTC
CDR3 protein: CASSQGGGSYNEQFF

clone size: few
V gene: TRBV12-3/TRBV12-4
J gene: TRBJ2-5
D gene: TRBD2
CDR3 DNA: TGTGCCAGCGTTCAGGGGCTAGCGGGAGAAGCCCAGTACTTC
CDR3 protein: CASVQGLAGEAQYF

clone size: -
V gene: TRBV15
J gene: TRBJ2-7
D gene: -
CDR3 DNA: TGTGCCACCAGCACCCCACAGGGCGTAACCTACGAGCAGTACTTC
CDR3 protein: CATSTPQGVTYEQYF

clone size: few
V gene: TRBV5-1
J gene: TRBJ2-7
D gene: TRBD2
CDR3 DNA: TGCGCCAGCAGCCCGGGACTAGTCACCTACGAGCAGTACTTC
CDR3 protein: CASSPGLVTYEQYF

clone size: -
V gene: TRBV24-1
J gene: TRBJ2-1
D gene: -
CDR3 DNA: TGTGCCACCAGTGGTAGCGATAGCTCCTACAATGAGCAGTTCTTC
CDR3 protein: CATSGSDSSYNEQFF

clone size: -
V gene: TRBV6-6
J gene: TRBJ1-1
D gene: -
CDR3 DNA: TGTGCCAGCAGTTACTCTCAGGGGAACACTGAAGCTTTCTTT
CDR3 protein: CASSYSQGNTEAFF

clone size: few
V gene: TRBV9
J gene: TRBJ1-6
D gene: TRBD1
CDR3 DNA: TGTGCCAGCAGACGAGGGGGGACAGGGAGTGTTTATTCACCCCTCCACTTT
CDR3 protein: CASRRGGTGSVYSPLHF

clone size: -
V gene: TRBV5-4
J gene: TRBJ2-1
D gene: -
CDR3 DNA: TGTGCCAGCAGCTCCGGGACCGAGAATGAGCAGTTCTTC
CDR3 protein: CASSSGTENEQFF

clone size: few
V gene: TRBV24-1
J gene: TRBJ2-1
D gene: TRBD1
CDR3 DNA: TGTGCCACCAGTGACCAAGGGACAGGGGCACACGAGCAGTTCTTC
CDR3 protein: CATSDQGTGAHEQFF

clone size: -
V gene: TRBV12-3/TRBV12-4
J gene: TRBJ2-3
D gene: -
CDR3 DNA: TGTGCCAGCAGTTTAGCGGGGGGGCCGACGACAGATACGCAGTATTTT
CDR3 protein: CASSLAGGPTTDTQYF

clone size: -
V gene: TRBV4-3
J gene: TRBJ1-1
D gene: -
CDR3 DNA: TGCGCCAGCAGCCAAGATTGGAAGTTGAACACTGAAGCTTTCTTT
CDR3 protein: CASSQDWKLNTEAFF

clone size: -
V gene: TRBV5-1
J gene: TRBJ2-1
D gene: TRBD2
CDR3 DNA: TGCGCCAGCAGCACCGGGCTAGCGGACAATGAGCAGTTCTTC
CDR3 protein: CASSTGLADNEQFF

clone size: -
V gene: TRBV3-1
J gene: TRBJ2-2
D gene: -
CDR3 DNA: TGTGCCAGCGCCAGATACAGAAGCGCAGGCGGGGAGCTGTTTTTT
CDR3 protein: CASARYRSAGGELFF

clone size: -
V gene: TRBV18
J gene: TRBJ1-2
D gene: -
CDR3 DNA: TGTGCCAGCTCACTCACCGAAGAGAAGGTTGGCTACACCTTC
CDR3 protein: CASSLTEEKVGYTF

clone size: -
V gene: TRBV7-8
J gene: TRBJ2-2
D gene: -
CDR3 DNA: TGTGCCAGCAGGAAGTACGGGGGCCCGAACACCGGGGAGCTGTTTTTT
CDR3 protein: CASRKYGGPNTGELFF

clone size: -
V gene: TRBV6-2/TRBV6-3
J gene: TRBJ1-1
D gene: -
CDR3 DNA: TGTGCCAGCAGTTGGGGTCTCCGAAATACTGAAGCTTTCTTT
CDR3 protein: CASSWGLRNTEAFF

clone size: -
V gene: TRBV19
J gene: TRBJ2-7
D gene: -
CDR3 DNA: TGTGCCAGTAGTATGGCAGGGAGAGGTTACGAGCAGTACTTC
CDR3 protein: CASSMAGRGYEQYF

clone size: -
V gene: TRBV7-2
J gene: TRBJ2-1
D gene: -
CDR3 DNA: TGTGCCAGCAGCCCAGGACGAAGCTACAATGAGCAGTTCTTC
CDR3 protein: CASSPGRSYNEQFF

clone size: many
V gene: TRBV3-1
J gene: TRBJ1-1
D gene: -
CDR3 DNA: TGTGCCAGCCGCGGTGGGGCTGAAGCTTTCTTT
CDR3 protein: CASRGGAEAFF

clone size: -
V gene: TRBV4-1
J gene: TRBJ1-3
D gene: -
CDR3 DNA: TGCGCCAGCAGCCAAATAGGTATCTCTGGAAACACCATATATTTT
CDR3 protein: CASSQIGISGNTIYF

clone size: -
V gene: TRBV24-1
J gene: TRBJ2-5
D gene: -
CDR3 DNA: TGTGCCACCAGTGGTGGGGTGGGGACCCAGTACTTC
CDR3 protein: CATSGGVGTQYF

clone size: few
V gene: TRBV29-1
J gene: TRBJ2-5
D gene: -
CDR3 DNA: TGCAGCGTTGAGAAGGGTAGCGGAGGGACTACCCAGTACTTC
CDR3 protein: CSVEKGSGGTTQYF

clone size: -
V gene: TRBV9
J gene: TRBJ2-4
D gene: -
CDR3 DNA: TGTGCCAGCAGCGTCCTCGCCGACGCCAAAAACATTCAGTACTTC
CDR3 protein: CASSVLADAKNIQYF

clone size: -
V gene: TRBV5-1
J gene: TRBJ2-1
D gene: TRBD2
CDR3 DNA: TGCGCCAGCAGCTTGAAGCGGGAGAGTGAGCAGTTCTTC
CDR3 protein: CASSLKRESEQFF

clone size: -
V gene: TRBV9
J gene: TRBJ2-2
D gene: TRBD2
CDR3 DNA: TGTGCCAGCAGCGATAGCGGGGGGGCCTTACACACCGGGGAGCTGTTTTTT
CDR3 protein: CASSDSGGALHTGELFF

clone size: few
V gene: TRBV7-2
J gene: TRBJ2-7
D gene: TRBD2
CDR3 DNA: TGTGCCAGCAGCTCGCCGCGGACTAGCGGGGGTCCCCCCTACGAGCAGTACTTC
CDR3 protein: CASSSPRTSGGPPYEQYF

clone size: many
V gene: TRBV7-9
J gene: TRBJ2-3
D gene: -
CDR3 DNA: TGTGCCAGCAGCACACGGGGCGCAGATACGCAGTATTTT
CDR3 protein: CASSTRGADTQYF

clone size: few
V gene: TRBV10-3
J gene: TRBJ1-1
D gene: TRBD1
CDR3 DNA: TGTGCCATCAGTGAGTGGGACAGGGACCCTGAAGCTTTCTTT
CDR3 protein: CAISEWDRDPEAFF

clone size: -
V gene: TRBV7-9
J gene: TRBJ1-1
D gene: -
CDR3 DNA: TGTGCCAGCAGCTTGGCAGGTGTGGACACTGAAGCTTTCTTT
CDR3 protein: CASSLAGVDTEAFF

clone size: -
V gene: TRBV18
J gene: TRBJ2-3
D gene: -
CDR3 DNA: TGTGCCAGCTCACCAGGAAGTTCAGATACGCAGTATTTT
CDR3 protein: CASSPGSSDTQYF

clone size: -
V gene: TRBV5-1
J gene: TRBJ2-7
D gene: -
CDR3 DNA: TGCGCCAGCAGCTTCAACAGGGCCTACGAGCAGTACTTC
CDR3 protein: CASSFNRAYEQYF

clone size: -
V gene: TRBV3-1
J gene: TRBJ2-1
D gene: TRBD2
CDR3 DNA: TGTGCCAGCAGCCATAGGGGCGGGGGCAATGAGCAGTTCTTC
CDR3 protein: CASSHRGGGNEQFF

clone size: -
V gene: TRBV5-1
J gene: TRBJ1-4
D gene: TRBD1
CDR3 DNA: TGCGCCAGCAGGTGGACAGGAGGTGGAGAAAAACTGTTTTTT
CDR3 protein: CASRWTGGGEKLFF

clone size: -
V gene: TRBV7-2
J gene: TRBJ2-2
D gene: -
CDR3 DNA: TGTGCCAGCACCATCTACGGCGGGAACACCGGGGAGCTGTTTTTT
CDR3 protein: CASTIYGGNTGELFF

clone size: few
V gene: TRBV15
J gene: TRBJ2-5
D gene: TRBD2
CDR3 DNA: TGTGCCACCAGCCCGGGGGGGAGGGAGACCCAGTACTTC
CDR3 protein: CATSPGGRETQYF

clone size: few
V gene: TRBV7-6
J gene: TRBJ1-1
D gene: -
CDR3 DNA: TGTGCCAGCAGCTTCGCCAGGGGACCGAACACTGAAGCTTTCTTT
CDR3 protein: CASSFARGPNTEAFF

clone size: many
V gene: TRBV7-2
J gene: TRBJ1-1
D gene: TRBD1
CDR3 DNA: TGTGCCAGCAGCTACCGACAGGGCACTGAAGCTTTCTTT
CDR3 protein: CASSYRQGTEAFF

clone size: few
V gene: TRBV7-6
J gene: TRBJ2-1
D gene: -
CDR3 DNA: TGTGCCAGCACCGTTCTTTCTGGGGGGAGCTCCTACAATGAGCAGTTCTTC
CDR3 protein: CASTVLSGGSSYNEQFF

clone size: -
V gene: TRBV5-4
J gene: TRBJ2-2
D gene: TRBD1
CDR3 DNA: TGTGCCAGCGGGGTCGGGACAGCGAACACCGGGGAGCTGTTTTTT
CDR3 protein: CASGVGTANTGELFF

clone size: -
V gene: TRBV6-1
J gene: TRBJ1-2
D gene: -
CDR3 DNA: TGTGCCAGCAGTGAAGTCGGGTCCCACTATGGCTACACCTTC
CDR3 protein: CASSEVGSHYGYTF